This T cell receptor (beta chain) emerged from a study of blood T cell repertoires in COVID-19. Original data processing: It was from reference gene primer amplification that nucleated cell counts were estimated. Assay: immunoSEQ multiplex PCR; the TCRdb copy retains only in-frame clones and omits some. That table supplies the V and J calls and clone size; D and trimming were determined from the DNA. Counted here are about 280,000 clones, around 90% occurring once; the ten biggest clones make up about 1.8%. The CDR3 spans 20 residues. The trim removed 2 bases at V and 0 bases at J, leaving 15 bases unmatched. Germline V CDR1 and CDR2: LNHDA, SQIVND (reference sequence).

The chain has TRBV19 and TRBJ1-5; 8 positions match TRBD1. Sample: PBMCs or T cells enriched from blood (not recorded which). This TCR was sampled from a woman younger than 35 with acute COVID-19. CDR3 in DNA: TGTGCCAGTAGTATACCCTTATACGGGACAGGCGCCTATAGCAATCAGCCCCAGCATTTT. Encoded protein: CASSIPLYGTGAYSNQPQHF.